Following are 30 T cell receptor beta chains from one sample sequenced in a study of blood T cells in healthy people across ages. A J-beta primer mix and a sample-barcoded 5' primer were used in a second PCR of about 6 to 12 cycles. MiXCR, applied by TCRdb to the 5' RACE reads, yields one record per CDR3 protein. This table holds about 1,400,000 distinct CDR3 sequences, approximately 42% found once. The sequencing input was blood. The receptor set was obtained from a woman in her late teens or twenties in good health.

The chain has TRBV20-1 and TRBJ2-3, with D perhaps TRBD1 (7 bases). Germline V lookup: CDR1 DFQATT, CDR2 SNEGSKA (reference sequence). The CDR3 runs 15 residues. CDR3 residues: CSSGGLTAARDTQYF. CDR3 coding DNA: TGCAGCTCAGGGGGGCTAACCGCCGCGCGGGATACGCAGTATTTT.

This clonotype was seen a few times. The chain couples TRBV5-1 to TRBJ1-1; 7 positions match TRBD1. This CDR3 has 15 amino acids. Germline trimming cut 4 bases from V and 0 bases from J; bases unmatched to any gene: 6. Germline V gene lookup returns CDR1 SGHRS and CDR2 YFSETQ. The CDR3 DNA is TGCGCCAGCAGCCAATGGACAGGCATGAACACTGAAGCTTTCTTT. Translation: CASSQWTGMNTEAFF.

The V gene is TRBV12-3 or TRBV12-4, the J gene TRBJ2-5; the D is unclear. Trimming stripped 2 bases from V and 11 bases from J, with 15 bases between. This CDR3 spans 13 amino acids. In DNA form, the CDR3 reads TGTGCCAGCAGTTTATCGGGCCCTTCTGAGCAGTACTTC. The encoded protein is CASSLSGPSEQYF.

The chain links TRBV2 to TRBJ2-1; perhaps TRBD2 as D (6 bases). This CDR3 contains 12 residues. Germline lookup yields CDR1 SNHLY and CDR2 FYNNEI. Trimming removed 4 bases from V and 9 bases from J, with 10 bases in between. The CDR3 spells CASSADGSEQFF. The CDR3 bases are TGTGCCAGCAGTGCAGACGGGAGTGAGCAGTTCTTC.

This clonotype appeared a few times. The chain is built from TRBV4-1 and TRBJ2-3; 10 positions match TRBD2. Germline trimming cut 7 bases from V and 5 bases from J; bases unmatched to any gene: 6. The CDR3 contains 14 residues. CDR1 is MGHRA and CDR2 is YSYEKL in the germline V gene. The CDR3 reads CASNPRLAGDTQYF. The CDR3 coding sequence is TGCGCCAGCAACCCGAGACTAGCGGGAGATACGCAGTATTTT.

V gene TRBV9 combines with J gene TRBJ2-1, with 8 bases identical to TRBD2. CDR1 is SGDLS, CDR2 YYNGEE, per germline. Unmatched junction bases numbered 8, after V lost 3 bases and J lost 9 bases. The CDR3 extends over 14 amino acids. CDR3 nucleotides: TGTGCCAGCAGCGCGGGACTAGAAGGTAGTGAGCAGTTCTTC. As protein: CASSAGLEGSEQFF. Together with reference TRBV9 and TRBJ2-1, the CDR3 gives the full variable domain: DSGVTQTPKHLITATGQRVTLRCSPRSGDLSVYWYQQSLDQGLQFLIQYYNGEERAKGNILERFSAQQFPDLHSELNLSSLELGDSALYFCASSAGLEGSEQFFGPGTRLTVL.

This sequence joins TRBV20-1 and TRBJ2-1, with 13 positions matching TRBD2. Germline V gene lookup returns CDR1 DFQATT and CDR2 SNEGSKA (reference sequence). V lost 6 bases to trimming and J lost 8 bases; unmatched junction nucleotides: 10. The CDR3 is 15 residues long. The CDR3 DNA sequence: TGCAGTGCATCGGGGGGGACTAGCGGGATGTATGAGCAGTTCTTC. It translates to CSASGGTSGMYEQFF.

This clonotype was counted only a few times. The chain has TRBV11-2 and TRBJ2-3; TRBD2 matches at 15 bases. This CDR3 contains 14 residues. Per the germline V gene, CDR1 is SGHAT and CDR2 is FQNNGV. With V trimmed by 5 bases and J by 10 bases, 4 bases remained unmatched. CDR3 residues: CASSGLAGGYAQYF. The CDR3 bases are TGTGCCAGCAGCGGACTAGCGGGAGGGTATGCGCAGTATTTT.

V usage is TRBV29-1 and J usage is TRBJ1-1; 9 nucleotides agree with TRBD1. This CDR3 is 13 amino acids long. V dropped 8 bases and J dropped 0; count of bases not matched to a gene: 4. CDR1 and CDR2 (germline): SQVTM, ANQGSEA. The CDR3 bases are TGCAGCACGGACAGGGGCTTGAACACTGAAGCTTTCTTT. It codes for CSTDRGLNTEAFF. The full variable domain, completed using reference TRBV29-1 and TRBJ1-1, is SAVISQKPSRDICQRGTSLTIQCQVDSQVTMMFWYRQQPGQSLTLIATANQGSEATYESGFVIDKFPISRPNLTFSTLTVSNMSPEDSSIYLCSTDRGLNTEAFFGQGTRLTVV.

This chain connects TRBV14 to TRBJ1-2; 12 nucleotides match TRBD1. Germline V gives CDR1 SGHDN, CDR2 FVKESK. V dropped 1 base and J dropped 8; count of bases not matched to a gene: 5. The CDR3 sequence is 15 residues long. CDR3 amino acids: CASSQAGTGGRGYTF. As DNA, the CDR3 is TGTGCCAGCAGCCAAGCCGGGACAGGGGGCCGGGGCTACACCTTC.

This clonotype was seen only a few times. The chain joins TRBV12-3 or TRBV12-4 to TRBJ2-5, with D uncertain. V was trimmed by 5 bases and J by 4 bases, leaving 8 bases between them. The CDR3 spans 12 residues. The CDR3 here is CASSQLLETQYF. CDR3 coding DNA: TGTGCCAGCAGTCAACTTTTAGAGACCCAGTACTTC.

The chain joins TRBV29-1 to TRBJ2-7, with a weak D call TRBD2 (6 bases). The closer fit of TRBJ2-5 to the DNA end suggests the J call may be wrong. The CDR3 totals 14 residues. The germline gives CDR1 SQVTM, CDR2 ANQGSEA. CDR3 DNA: TGCAGCGCCGTCGGGCTGGGCGGGGAAGGGACCCAGTACTTC. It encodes CSAVGLGGEGTQYF.

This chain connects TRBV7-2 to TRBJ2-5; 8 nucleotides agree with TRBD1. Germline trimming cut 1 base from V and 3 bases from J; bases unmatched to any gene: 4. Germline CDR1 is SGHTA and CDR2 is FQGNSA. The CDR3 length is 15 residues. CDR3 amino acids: CASSLDRGIEETQYF. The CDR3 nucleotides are TGTGCCAGCAGCTTAGACAGGGGGATTGAAGAGACCCAGTACTTC.

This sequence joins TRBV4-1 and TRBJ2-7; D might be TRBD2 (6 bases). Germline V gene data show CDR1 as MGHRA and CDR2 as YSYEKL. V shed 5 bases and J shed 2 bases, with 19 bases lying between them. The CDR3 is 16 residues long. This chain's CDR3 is CASSTGGAQGAYEQYF. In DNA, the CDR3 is TGCGCCAGCAGCACGGGCGGGGCCCAGGGAGCCTACGAGCAGTACTTC.

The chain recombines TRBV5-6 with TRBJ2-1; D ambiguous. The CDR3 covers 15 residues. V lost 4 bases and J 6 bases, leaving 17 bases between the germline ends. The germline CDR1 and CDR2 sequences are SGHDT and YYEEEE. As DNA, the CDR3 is TGTGCCAGCAGCCTCCCGAATGCCCGCGCCAATGAGCAGTTCTTC. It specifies CASSLPNARANEQFF.

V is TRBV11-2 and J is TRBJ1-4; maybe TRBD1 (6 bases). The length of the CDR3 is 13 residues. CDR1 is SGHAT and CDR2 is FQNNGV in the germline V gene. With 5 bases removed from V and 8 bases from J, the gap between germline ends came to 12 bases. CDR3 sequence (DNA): TGTGCCAGCAGCGGCAGGGGCCGGGAAAAACTGTTTTTT. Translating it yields CASSGRGREKLFF.

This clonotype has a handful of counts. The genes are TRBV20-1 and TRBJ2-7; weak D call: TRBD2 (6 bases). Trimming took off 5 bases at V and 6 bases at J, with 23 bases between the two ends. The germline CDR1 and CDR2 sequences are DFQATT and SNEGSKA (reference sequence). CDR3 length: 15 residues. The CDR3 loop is CSAPDPTSGGPEQYF. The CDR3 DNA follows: TGCAGTGCTCCAGACCCGACTAGTGGAGGACCCGAGCAGTACTTC.

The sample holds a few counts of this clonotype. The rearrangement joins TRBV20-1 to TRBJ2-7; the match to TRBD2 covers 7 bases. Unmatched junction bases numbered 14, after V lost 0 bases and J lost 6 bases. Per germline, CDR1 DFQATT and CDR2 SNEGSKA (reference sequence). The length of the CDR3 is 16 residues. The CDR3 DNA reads TGCAGTGCTAGAGATATTCTGGGAGGGGAGCTCCGCGAGCAGTACTTC. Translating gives CSARDILGGELREQYF.

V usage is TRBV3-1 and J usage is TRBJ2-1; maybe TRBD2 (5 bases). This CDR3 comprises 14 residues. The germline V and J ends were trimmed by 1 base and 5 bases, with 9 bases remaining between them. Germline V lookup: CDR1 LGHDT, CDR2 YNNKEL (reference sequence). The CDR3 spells CASSQANGNNEQFF. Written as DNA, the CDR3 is TGTGCCAGCAGCCAAGCAAACGGGAACAATGAGCAGTTCTTC.

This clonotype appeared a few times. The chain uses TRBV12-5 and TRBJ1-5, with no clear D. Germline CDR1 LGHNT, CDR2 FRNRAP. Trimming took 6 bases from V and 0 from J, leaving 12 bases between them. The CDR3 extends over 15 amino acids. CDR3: CASGRSGISNQPQHF. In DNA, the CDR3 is TGTGCTAGTGGCCGTTCGGGAATTAGCAATCAGCCCCAGCATTTT.

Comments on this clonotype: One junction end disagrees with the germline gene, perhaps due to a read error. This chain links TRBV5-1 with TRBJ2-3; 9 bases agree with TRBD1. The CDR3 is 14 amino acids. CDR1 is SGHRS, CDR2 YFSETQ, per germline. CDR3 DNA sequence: TGCGCCAGCTCCGGGACAGGGATCACAGATATGCAGTATTTT. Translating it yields CASSGTGITDMQYF. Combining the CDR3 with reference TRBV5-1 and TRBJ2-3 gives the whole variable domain KAGVTQTPRYLIKTRGQQVTLSCSPISGHRSVSWYQQTPGQGLQFLFEYFSETQRNKGNFPGRFSGRQFSNSRSEMNVSTLELGDSALYLCASSGTGITDMQYFGPGTRLTVL.

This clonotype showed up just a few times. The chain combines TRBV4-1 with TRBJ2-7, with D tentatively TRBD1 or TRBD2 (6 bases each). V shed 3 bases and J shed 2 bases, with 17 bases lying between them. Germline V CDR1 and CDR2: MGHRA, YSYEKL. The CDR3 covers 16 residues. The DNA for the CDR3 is TGCGCCAGCAGCCATGTCGGGGGCGCTCTAACCTACGAGCAGTACTTC. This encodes CASSHVGGALTYEQYF.

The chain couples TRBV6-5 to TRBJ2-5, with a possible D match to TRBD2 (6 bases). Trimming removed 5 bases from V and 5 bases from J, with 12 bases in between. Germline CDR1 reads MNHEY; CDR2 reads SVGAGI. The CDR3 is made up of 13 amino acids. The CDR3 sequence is CASSGTFGETQYF. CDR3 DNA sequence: TGTGCCAGCAGTGGGACTTTTGGGGAGACCCAGTACTTC.

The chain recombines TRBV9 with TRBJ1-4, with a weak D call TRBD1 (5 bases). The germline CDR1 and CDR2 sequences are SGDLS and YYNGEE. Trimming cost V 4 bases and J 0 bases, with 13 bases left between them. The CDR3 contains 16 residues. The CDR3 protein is CASSPGGTATNEKLFF. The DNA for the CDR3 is TGTGCCAGCAGCCCGGGGGGGACGGCAACTAATGAAAAACTGTTTTTT.

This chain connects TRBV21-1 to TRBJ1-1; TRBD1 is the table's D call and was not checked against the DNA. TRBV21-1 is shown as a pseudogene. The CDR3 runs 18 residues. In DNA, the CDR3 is TGTGCCAGCAGCAAAGGGAATCGGCTCGACAGGGGTAACACTGAAGCTTTCTTT. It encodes CASSKGNRLDRGNTEAFF.

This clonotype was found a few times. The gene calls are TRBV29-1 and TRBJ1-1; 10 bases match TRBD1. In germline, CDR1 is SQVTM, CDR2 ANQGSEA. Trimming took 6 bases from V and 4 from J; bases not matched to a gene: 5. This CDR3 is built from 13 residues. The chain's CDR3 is CSVVTGGFTEAFF. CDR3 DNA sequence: TGCAGCGTGGTGACAGGGGGCTTCACTGAAGCTTTCTTT.

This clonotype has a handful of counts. In DNA, the CDR3 is TGTGCCACCAGTGATTTCCAGGGGGCTGTAAATGAGCAGTTCTTC. This encodes CATSDFQGAVNEQFF. V gene TRBV24-1 combines with J gene TRBJ2-1; 8 bases map to TRBD1. This CDR3 is 15 amino acids long. The germline gives CDR1 KGHDR, CDR2 SFDVKD. After removal of 1 base from V and 7 bases from J, the junction contained 5 bases not matched to a gene.

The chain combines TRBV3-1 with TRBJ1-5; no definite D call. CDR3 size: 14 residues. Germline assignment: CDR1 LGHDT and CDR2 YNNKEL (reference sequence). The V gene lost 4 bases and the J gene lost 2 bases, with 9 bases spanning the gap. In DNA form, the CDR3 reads TGTGCCAGCAGCCCTAGTTCCCGCAATCAGCCCCAGCATTTT. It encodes CASSPSSRNQPQHF.

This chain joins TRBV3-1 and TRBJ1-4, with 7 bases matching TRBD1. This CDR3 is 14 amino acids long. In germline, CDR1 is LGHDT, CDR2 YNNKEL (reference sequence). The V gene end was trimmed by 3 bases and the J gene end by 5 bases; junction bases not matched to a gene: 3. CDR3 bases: TGTGCCAGCAGCCATCAGGGGGTAAATGAAAAACTGTTTTTT. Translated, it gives CASSHQGVNEKLFF.

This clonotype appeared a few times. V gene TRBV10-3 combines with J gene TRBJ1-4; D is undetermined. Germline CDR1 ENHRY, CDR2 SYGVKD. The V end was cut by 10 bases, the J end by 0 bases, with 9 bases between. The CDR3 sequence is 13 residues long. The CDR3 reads CASTGSTNEKLFF. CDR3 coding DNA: TGTGCCAGCACCGGGTCAACTAATGAAAAACTGTTTTTT.